Shown below are 25 T cell receptor beta chains from a single sample sequenced in a study of blood T cell repertoires in COVID-19. The assay was immunoSEQ multiplex PCR, and TCRdb's table has in-frame clones only and misses some. The sample has more than 150,000 clones; more than 75% are singletons. Sequencing was done on a sample of peripheral blood. The receptors were sampled from a woman between 18 and 29 years old who had recovered from COVID-19.

The V call is TRBV3-1 (or the pseudogene TRBV3-2), the J call TRBJ2-1, with 13 bases matching TRBD2. The V gene's germline CDR1 is LGHDT and CDR2 YNNKEL (reference sequence). The CDR3 covers 15 residues. V lost 3 bases to trimming and J lost 8 bases; unmatched junction nucleotides: 4. This CDR3 reads CASSQRLAGGDEQFF. DNA of the CDR3: TGTGCCAGCAGCCAGCGACTAGCGGGAGGAGATGAGCAGTTCTTC.

This chain connects TRBV7-3 to TRBJ2-3; TRBD2 matches at 10 bases. CDR3 length: 16 residues. Losses at the gene ends were 2 bases for V and 9 bases for J; bases not matched to a gene: 11. Germline V gene sequence: CDR1 SGHTA, CDR2 FQGTGA. The CDR3 nucleotides read TGTGCCAGCAGCTTAGGCCTAGCGGGGGCCGCGGGGACGCAGTATTTT. Translated: CASSLGLAGAAGTQYF.

The genes are TRBV3-1 (or the pseudogene TRBV3-2) and TRBJ2-5, with TRBD1 matching over 10 bases. The CDR3 runs 19 residues. J lost 2 bases, V lost 0 bases, and 12 bases had no gene match. Germline V CDR1 and CDR2: LGHDT, YNNKEL (reference sequence). CDR3 bases: TGTGCCAGCAGCCAAGAGACTGGACAGGGGGTCTCCATACAAGAGACCCAGTACTTC. Amino acid sequence: CASSQETGQGVSIQETQYF.

This chain uses TRBV29-1 with TRBJ2-3; maybe TRBD1 (5 bases). The CDR3 totals 14 residues. Germline V lookup: CDR1 SQVTM, CDR2 ANQGSEA. Trimming removed 4 bases at V and 0 bases at J, with 11 bases between. Here the CDR3 DNA reads TGCAGCGTTGCATGGGGCACTAGCACAGATACGCAGTATTTT. It is translated as CSVAWGTSTDTQYF.

J is TRBJ2-1 and V is TRBV5-4; possibly TRBD2 for D (6 bases). This CDR3 is built from 13 residues. Germline CDR1 and CDR2: SGHNT and YYREEE (reference sequence). The V and J ends lost 2 bases and 10 bases respectively, with 13 bases between them. CDR3 protein: CASSFGTLGEQFF. The CDR3 DNA reads as TGTGCCAGCAGCTTCGGGACTCTAGGGGAGCAGTTCTTC.

The chain recombines TRBV19 with TRBJ1-3, with TRBD1 as a possible D gene (6 bases). Germline CDR1 and CDR2: LNHDA and SQIVND (reference sequence). The length of the CDR3 is 13 residues. V lost 4 bases and J 7 bases, leaving 11 bases between the germline ends. The CDR3 DNA is TGTGCCAGTAGTACTACAGGGTTGAACACCATATATTTT. Translated: CASSTTGLNTIYF.

The chain recombines TRBV7-8 with TRBJ1-2; D gene uncertain. This CDR3 comprises 17 residues. Between the trimmed V and J ends, which lost 1 base and 3 bases, there was a span of 18 bases. CDR1 is SGHVS, CDR2 FQNEAQ, per germline. The CDR3 nucleotides are TGTGCCAGCAGCTTAGGTAGGCTGCGCATGGAGGACTATGGCTACACCTTC. Residues: CASSLGRLRMEDYGYTF. Complete variable domain (other parts from reference TRBV7-8 and TRBJ1-2): GAGVSQSPRYKVAKRGQDVALRCDPISGHVSLFWYQQALGQGPEFLTYFQNEAQLDKSGLPSDRFFAERPEGSVSTLKIQRTQQEDSAVYLCASSLGRLRMEDYGYTFGSGTRLTVV.

V usage is TRBV4-2 and J usage is TRBJ2-5; the D gene is possibly TRBD1 (7 bases). This CDR3 has 15 residues. Trimming removed 5 bases from V and 2 bases from J, with 15 bases in between. Germline V lookup: CDR1 LGHNA, CDR2 YNFKEQ. CDR3 amino acids: CASSSQGGRQETQYF. In nucleotides, the CDR3 is TGTGCCAGCAGCTCGCAGGGGGGACGACAAGAGACCCAGTACTTC.

The rearrangement links TRBV7-3 to TRBJ2-7; TRBD2 aligns across 13 bases. The CDR3 runs 15 residues. V lost 3 bases to trimming and J lost 2 bases; unmatched junction nucleotides: 1. The germline gives CDR1 SGHTA, CDR2 FQGTGA. The CDR3 is CASSFTSGGAYEQYF. CDR3 in DNA: TGTGCCAGCAGCTTTACTAGCGGGGGGGCCTACGAGCAGTACTTC.

The genes are TRBV7-2 and TRBJ2-7; a possible D gene is TRBD1 (5 bases). CDR1 is SGHTA, CDR2 FQGNSA, per germline. V gave up 2 bases and J gave up 3 bases, with 8 bases separating them. This CDR3 spans 13 amino acids. For the CDR3, the DNA is TGTGCCAGCAGCTTATTCAGGGACTACGAGCAGTACTTC. Its translation is CASSLFRDYEQYF.

The table lists this clone with a count of one. The gene calls are TRBV29-1 and TRBJ1-5, with D uncertain. Germline CDR1 is SQVTM and CDR2 is ANQGSEA. V was clipped by 5 bases and J by 6 bases, with 17 bases between them. CDR3 length equals 14 residues. CDR3 DNA: TGCAGCGTTTCCCGTGGGGTGGAGGGTCAGCCCCAGCATTTT. Translated: CSVSRGVEGQPQHF. The full variable domain, rest sourced from reference TRBV29-1 and TRBJ1-5, is SAVISQKPSRDICQRGTSLTIQCQVDSQVTMMFWYRQQPGQSLTLIATANQGSEATYESGFVIDKFPISRPNLTFSTLTVSNMSPEDSSIYLCSVSRGVEGQPQHFGDGTRLSIL.

This chain uses TRBV6-5 with TRBJ1-5; possible D gene TRBD1, 6 bases. The CDR3 is made up of 15 amino acids. V was cut by 5 bases and J by 4 bases, with 15 bases left in between. The germline gives CDR1 MNHEY, CDR2 SVGAGI. CDR3 nucleotides: TGTGCCAGCAGTCCGGGACACCAACCGAATCAGCCCCAGCATTTT. Translating it yields CASSPGHQPNQPQHF.

The chain couples TRBV2 to TRBJ1-5, with D hard to call. In germline, CDR1 is SNHLY, CDR2 FYNNEI. The CDR3 length is 13 residues. V lost 7 bases and J 4 bases, leaving 11 bases between the germline ends. In DNA, the CDR3 is TGTGCCAGCAATTACAGTCCGAATCAGCCCCAGCATTTT. This gives the protein CASNYSPNQPQHF.

The chain is built from TRBV10-3 and TRBJ2-7; D is possibly TRBD2 (6 bases). Looked up from germline, CDR1 is ENHRY and CDR2 is SYGVKD. The ends were cut back, 8 bases at V and 4 bases at J, with 12 bases in the middle. The CDR3 is made up of 12 amino acids. The CDR3 nucleotides are TGTGCCATCCGGGGGTCCGGGTACGAGCAGTACTTC. It yields the protein CAIRGSGYEQYF.

The chain uses TRBV6-5 and TRBJ2-2, with 9 bases fitting TRBD2. The CDR3 length is 14 residues. Germline CDR1 and CDR2: MNHEY and SVGAGI. V trimming: 4 bases; J trimming: 5 bases; junction bases outside the gene matches: 2. CDR3 coding DNA: TGTGCCAGCAGTTCGGGACTAGCTACCGGGGAGCTGTTTTTT. This encodes CASSSGLATGELFF.

CDR3 region: CASSQDRGTSGLNEQFF. For the CDR3, the DNA is TGCGCCAGCAGCCAAGATCGGGGGACTAGCGGGTTGAATGAGCAGTTCTTC. The chain recombines TRBV4-3 with TRBJ2-1; TRBD2 agrees at 12 bases. Trimming cost V 0 bases and J 7 bases; bases outside gene matches: 7. Germline CDR1 and CDR2: LGHNA and YSLEER. The CDR3 length is 17 residues.

This rearrangement joins TRBV27 to TRBJ2-3; 11 bases are a match to TRBD1. Germline V CDR1 and CDR2: MNHEY, SMNVEV (reference sequence). The CDR3 runs 17 residues. V dropped 6 bases and J dropped 1; count of bases not matched to a gene: 9. The CDR3 sequence is CASRLAGTGGGTDTQYF. The CDR3 nucleotides are TGTGCCAGCAGACTAGCCGGGACAGGGGGGGGCACAGATACGCAGTATTTT.

This sequence joins TRBV11-2 and TRBJ2-4, with D unresolved. Germline CDR1 and CDR2: SGHAT and FQNNGV. Trimming removed 2 bases from V and 0 bases from J, with 14 bases in between. The CDR3 loop spans 17 amino acids. The CDR3 region is CASSLSTTRIAKNIQYF. The CDR3 DNA reads as TGTGCCAGCAGCTTATCAACCACCAGAATAGCCAAAAACATTCAGTACTTC.

V and J are TRBV3-1 (or the pseudogene TRBV3-2) and TRBJ2-1, with 7 bases that match TRBD1. The germline gives CDR1 LGHDT, CDR2 YNNKEL (reference sequence). Trimming at V came to 2 bases and at J to 3 bases, leaving 10 bases not matched to a gene. CDR3 length: 17 residues. CDR3 nucleotide sequence: TGTGCCAGCAGCCAAATACAGGGGTCCCGCTACTACAATGAGCAGTTCTTC. Translating gives CASSQIQGSRYYNEQFF.

The chain is built from TRBV15 and TRBJ1-4; weak D call: TRBD1 (5 bases). CDR3 size: 15 residues. The V gene lost 3 bases and the J gene lost 0 bases, with 8 bases spanning the gap. CDR1 LNHNV and CDR2 YYDKDF come from the germline V gene (reference sequence). CDR3: CATSRGGATNEKLFF. CDR3 DNA sequence: TGTGCCACCAGCAGGGGGGGGGCAACTAATGAAAAACTGTTTTTT.

This rearrangement joins TRBV18 to TRBJ1-2, with 7 bases fitting TRBD1. J gave up 8 bases and V 1 base, and 7 bases lay outside the gene matches. From germline, CDR1 is KGHSH and CDR2 LQKENI. The CDR3 contains 14 residues. CDR3 in DNA: TGTGCCAGCTCACCACAGGGGGCCGGGGGCGGCTACACCTTC. Protein product: CASSPQGAGGGYTF.

CDR3 bases: TGTGCCAGCAGTTTCGAGCGACAGGGCTACGAGCAGTACTTC. Translating it yields CASSFERQGYEQYF. This chain links TRBV3-1 (or the pseudogene TRBV3-2) with TRBJ2-7; 7 bases are a match to TRBD1. The CDR3 has 14 residues. CDR1 LGHDT and CDR2 YNNKEL come from the germline V gene (reference sequence). V trimming: 6 bases; J trimming: 3 bases; junction bases outside the gene matches: 8.

V and J are TRBV9 and TRBJ1-1; D gene uncertain. V was cut by 2 bases and J by 1 base, with 9 bases left in between. This CDR3 has 14 amino acids. Germline lookup yields CDR1 SGDLS and CDR2 YYNGEE. DNA for the CDR3: TGTGCCAGCAGCGTGACACTCTCGAACACTGAAGCTTTCTTT. This translates into CASSVTLSNTEAFF.

V is TRBV6-4 and J is TRBJ1-1; 7 bases line up with TRBD1. The germline gives CDR1 MRHNA, CDR2 SNTAGT. With 3 bases clipped from V and 4 bases from J, the junction kept 5 bases outside the gene matches. This CDR3 spans 14 amino acids. DNA of the CDR3: TGTGCCAGCAGTGAACAGGGGCAGAGCACTGAAGCTTTCTTT. This codes for CASSEQGQSTEAFF.

The chain employs TRBV6-2 or TRBV6-3 and TRBJ2-2; 14 nucleotides agree with TRBD2. V shed 2 bases and J 8 bases; nucleotides not matched to a gene: 7. The length of the CDR3 is 17 residues. Germline V CDR1 and CDR2: MNHEY, SVGEGT. CDR3 residues: CASSYRAGLAGDGELFF. As DNA, the CDR3 is TGTGCCAGCAGTTACCGGGCGGGACTAGCGGGAGATGGGGAGCTGTTTTTT.